This is a list of T cell receptor beta chains from one sample in a study of T cells in Graves' hyperthyroidism and ophthalmopathy. TCRdb itself ran the multiplex PCR reads through MiXCR, one entry per CDR3 protein. The table shows about 420,000 distinct CDR3 sequences, with roughly 14% occurring only once. The sequenced sample was blood. These receptors were taken from a woman between 18 and 29 years old with Graves' hyperthyroidism. CDR3s include the opening cysteine and the closing phenylalanine or tryptophan. Each record gives: V gene, clone size, D gene, J gene, CDR3 length, CDR3 DNA, CDR3 protein. A D gene is named only where the DNA matches it firmly. Part of the rows lack a size; the others show once, few, many or a class for expanded clones.

v_gene: TRBV28; abundance: NA; d_gene: NA; j_gene: TRBJ1-6; len: 16; CDR3nt: TGTGCCAGCAGTTATCCGGGACATAACTATAATTCACCCCTCCACTTT; CDR3aa: CASSYPGHNYNSPLHF
v_gene: TRBV7-9; abundance: many; d_gene: TRBD2; j_gene: TRBJ2-1; len: 17; CDR3nt: TGTGCCAGCAGAGAAAACGGACTAGCGGCTCGATACAATGAGCAGTTCTTC; CDR3aa: CASRENGLAARYNEQFF
v_gene: TRBV20-1; abundance: many; d_gene: TRBD1; j_gene: TRBJ1-5; len: 18; CDR3nt: TGCAGTGCTAGAGGGGGGATGACAGGGATGGATAGCAATCAGCCCCAGCATTTT; CDR3aa: CSARGGMTGMDSNQPQHF
v_gene: TRBV6-1; abundance: few; d_gene: NA; j_gene: TRBJ2-3; len: 14; CDR3nt: TGTGCCAGCAGCATCAATTTAGGCGACAATACGCAGTATTTT; CDR3aa: CASSINLGDNTQYF
v_gene: TRBV10-3; abundance: few; d_gene: NA; j_gene: TRBJ1-1; len: 15; CDR3nt: TGTGCCATCAGTGAGTCGACTCTCCCGGTCACTGAAGCTTTCTTT; CDR3aa: CAISESTLPVTEAFF
v_gene: TRBV7-3; abundance: NA; d_gene: NA; j_gene: TRBJ2-2; len: 15; CDR3nt: TGTGCCAGCAGCTTAACGGCACAGAACACCGGGGAGCTGTTTTTT; CDR3aa: CASSLTAQNTGELFF
v_gene: TRBV7-9; abundance: few; d_gene: TRBD2; j_gene: TRBJ2-1; len: 17; CDR3nt: TGTGCCAGCAGCTTAGGGATTAGCCTAGCGGGAGAGGATGAGCAGTTCTTC; CDR3aa: CASSLGISLAGEDEQFF
v_gene: TRBV20-1; abundance: many; d_gene: NA; j_gene: TRBJ2-7; len: 12; CDR3nt: TGCAGTGCTAGAGATACAGCGGCCGAGCAGTACTTC; CDR3aa: CSARDTAAEQYF
v_gene: TRBV4-1; abundance: few; d_gene: NA; j_gene: TRBJ2-1; len: 16; CDR3nt: TGCGCCAGCAGCCGGGACTTGGGACGTGGCTACAATGAGCAGTTCTTC; CDR3aa: CASSRDLGRGYNEQFF
v_gene: TRBV28; abundance: many; d_gene: NA; j_gene: TRBJ2-1; len: 15; CDR3nt: TGTGCCAGCAGTGCCCTTTTAGCGACCTACAATGAGCAGTTCTTC; CDR3aa: CASSALLATYNEQFF
v_gene: TRBV3-1; abundance: many; d_gene: TRBD1; j_gene: TRBJ1-2; len: 15; CDR3nt: TGTGCCAGCAGCCCCTCGGACAGGGAAGCCTATGGCTACACCTTC; CDR3aa: CASSPSDREAYGYTF
v_gene: TRBV7-2; abundance: many; d_gene: NA; j_gene: TRBJ1-1; len: 15; CDR3nt: TGTGCCAGCAACTCTGGGGGAAGTGGGAACACTGAAGCTTTCTTT; CDR3aa: CASNSGGSGNTEAFF
v_gene: TRBV10-2; abundance: few; d_gene: NA; j_gene: TRBJ2-3; len: 12; CDR3nt: TGCGCCAGCAGCGAGAGTCGCACCTCGCAGTATTTT; CDR3aa: CASSESRTSQYF
v_gene: TRBV7-9; abundance: many; d_gene: NA; j_gene: TRBJ1-2; len: 13; CDR3nt: TGTGCCAGCAGCTTTGACCGGAGGTATGGCTACACCTTC; CDR3aa: CASSFDRRYGYTF
v_gene: TRBV20-1; abundance: few; d_gene: TRBD2; j_gene: TRBJ2-1; len: 16; CDR3nt: TGCAGTGCAACCGGGACTAGCGGGGGTCACTACAATGAGCAGTTCTTC; CDR3aa: CSATGTSGGHYNEQFF
v_gene: TRBV7-3; abundance: many; d_gene: NA; j_gene: TRBJ2-5; len: 14; CDR3nt: TGTGCCAGCAGCCCCCTTGGCGGCCAAGAGACCCAGTACTTC; CDR3aa: CASSPLGGQETQYF
v_gene: TRBV2; abundance: many; d_gene: NA; j_gene: TRBJ1-5; len: 15; CDR3nt: TGTGCCAGCAGTGAAGACAGGTTGACTAATCAGCCCCAGCATTTT; CDR3aa: CASSEDRLTNQPQHF
v_gene: TRBV6-2/TRBV6-3; abundance: few; d_gene: TRBD1; j_gene: TRBJ2-2; len: 17; CDR3nt: TGTGCCAGTCGCACCGGGACAGGGGTTTCGGTCACCGGGGAGCTGTTTTTT; CDR3aa: CASRTGTGVSVTGELFF
v_gene: TRBV4-1; abundance: many; d_gene: TRBD2; j_gene: TRBJ2-5; len: 16; CDR3nt: TGCGCCAGCAGCCAAGGAATAGCGGGGGTCCCGGAGACCCAGTACTTC; CDR3aa: CASSQGIAGVPETQYF
v_gene: TRBV3-1; abundance: NA; d_gene: TRBD2; j_gene: TRBJ2-1; len: 17; CDR3nt: TGTGCCAGCAGCCCGACTAGCGGTAGATACTCCTACAATGAGCAGTTCTTC; CDR3aa: CASSPTSGRYSYNEQFF
v_gene: TRBV6-2/TRBV6-3; abundance: few; d_gene: TRBD2; j_gene: TRBJ2-7; len: 15; CDR3nt: TGTGCCAGCAGATTAGCGGGTCCCAGCTCCTACGAGCAGTACTTC; CDR3aa: CASRLAGPSSYEQYF
v_gene: TRBV11-3; abundance: NA; d_gene: NA; j_gene: TRBJ2-1; len: 12; CDR3nt: TGTGCCAGCAGCTTATACGGAGATGAGCAGTTCTTC; CDR3aa: CASSLYGDEQFF
v_gene: TRBV7-7; abundance: few; d_gene: NA; j_gene: TRBJ2-5; len: 14; CDR3nt: TGTGCTAGCAGCTCGTCCGGGGCCAAAGAGACCCAGTACTTC; CDR3aa: CASSSSGAKETQYF
v_gene: TRBV29-1; abundance: many; d_gene: NA; j_gene: TRBJ2-7; len: 13; CDR3nt: TGCAGCGTTGGTGAGGGGAGCTCCTACGAGCAGTACTTC; CDR3aa: CSVGEGSSYEQYF
v_gene: TRBV3-1; abundance: many; d_gene: NA; j_gene: TRBJ2-7; len: 15; CDR3nt: TGTGCCAGCAGCCAAGGGGATGTACTAGCAGATGAGCAGTACTTC; CDR3aa: CASSQGDVLADEQYF
v_gene: TRBV5-8; abundance: NA; d_gene: NA; j_gene: TRBJ1-4; len: 16; CDR3nt: TGTGCCAGCAGCCCAGGGGTGACGAACATGAAAGGGAAACTGTTTTTT; CDR3aa: CASSPGVTNMKGKLFF
v_gene: TRBV5-8; abundance: few; d_gene: NA; j_gene: TRBJ2-1; len: 13; CDR3nt: TGTGCCAGCAGCCTGGGACTCACGGATGAGCAGTTCTTC; CDR3aa: CASSLGLTDEQFF
v_gene: TRBV4-2; abundance: few; d_gene: TRBD2; j_gene: TRBJ2-3; len: 17; CDR3nt: TGTGCCAGCAGCCAAGGGGTTACGGGAGGGCAGGGGGATACGCAGTATTTT; CDR3aa: CASSQGVTGGQGDTQYF
v_gene: TRBV28; abundance: NA; d_gene: TRBD1; j_gene: TRBJ1-5; len: 16; CDR3nt: TGTGCCAGCAGCATTGTTGCAGGGGGCGGCAATCAGCCCCAGCATTTT; CDR3aa: CASSIVAGGGNQPQHF
v_gene: TRBV7-2; abundance: NA; d_gene: TRBD2; j_gene: TRBJ2-2; len: 19; CDR3nt: TGTGCCAGCAGCTTAGGGGGGACTAGCGGGGTTCGAACCACCGGGGAGCTGTTTTTT; CDR3aa: CASSLGGTSGVRTTGELFF
v_gene: TRBV27; abundance: few; d_gene: TRBD2; j_gene: TRBJ2-7; len: 14; CDR3nt: TGTGCCAGCAGTGCTGCGGGGGTCACCTACGAGCAGTACTTC; CDR3aa: CASSAAGVTYEQYF
v_gene: TRBV7-9; abundance: NA; d_gene: TRBD1; j_gene: TRBJ2-2; len: 15; CDR3nt: TGTGCCAGCAGCTTGGGACAGACCTACACCGGGGAGCTGTTTTTT; CDR3aa: CASSLGQTYTGELFF
v_gene: TRBV6-1; abundance: NA; d_gene: NA; j_gene: TRBJ1-2; len: 14; CDR3nt: TGTGCCAGCAGAACAGGACAGACCAACTATGGCTACACCTTC; CDR3aa: CASRTGQTNYGYTF
v_gene: TRBV20-1; abundance: many; d_gene: NA; j_gene: TRBJ1-1; len: 12; CDR3nt: TGCAGTGCTGGGTTGTTTGGGGTTGAAGCTTTCTTT; CDR3aa: CSAGLFGVEAFF
v_gene: TRBV6-4; abundance: few; d_gene: NA; j_gene: TRBJ2-1; len: 16; CDR3nt: TGTGCCATGCAGAGGGCAGGCCGACCGTTCTACAATGAGCAGTTCTTC; CDR3aa: CAMQRAGRPFYNEQFF
v_gene: TRBV4-3; abundance: NA; d_gene: TRBD2; j_gene: TRBJ2-1; len: 15; CDR3nt: TGCGCCAGCAGCCAACTAGCGGGGGGGCCAAATGAGCAGTTCTTC; CDR3aa: CASSQLAGGPNEQFF
v_gene: TRBV7-9; abundance: many; d_gene: NA; j_gene: TRBJ1-1; len: 12; CDR3nt: TGTGCCAGCAGCTTTAGAGATCCTGAAGCTTTCTTT; CDR3aa: CASSFRDPEAFF
v_gene: TRBV12-3/TRBV12-4; abundance: many; d_gene: TRBD1; j_gene: TRBJ1-5; len: 14; CDR3nt: TGTGCCAGCAGTTCCGGACAGGGTCGCCAGCCCCAGCATTTT; CDR3aa: CASSSGQGRQPQHF
v_gene: TRBV2; abundance: few; d_gene: NA; j_gene: TRBJ1-2; len: 14; CDR3nt: TGTGCCAGCAGTGAAAGGAGGGGAATCTATGGCTACACCTTC; CDR3aa: CASSERRGIYGYTF
v_gene: TRBV20-1; abundance: NA; d_gene: NA; j_gene: TRBJ2-1; len: 12; CDR3nt: TGCAGTGGGCGGGACAGAGTGGGTGAGCAGTTCTTC; CDR3aa: CSGRDRVGEQFF
v_gene: TRBV20-1; abundance: few; d_gene: TRBD2; j_gene: TRBJ2-5; len: 14; CDR3nt: TGCAGCAGCAGGGATCTAGCGGCTTTAGGGACCCAGTACTTC; CDR3aa: CSSRDLAALGTQYF
v_gene: TRBV2; abundance: NA; d_gene: TRBD2; j_gene: TRBJ2-1; len: 15; CDR3nt: TGTGCCAGCAGCAGACTAGCGGGGACCTACAATGAGCAGTTCTTC; CDR3aa: CASSRLAGTYNEQFF
v_gene: TRBV6-1; abundance: NA; d_gene: TRBD1; j_gene: TRBJ1-3; len: 15; CDR3nt: TGTGCCAGCAGTCTCGGACAGGGATTCGGAAACACCATATATTTT; CDR3aa: CASSLGQGFGNTIYF
v_gene: TRBV12-3/TRBV12-4; abundance: many; d_gene: NA; j_gene: TRBJ1-5; len: 12; CDR3nt: TGTGCCAGCGATCTGAGCAATCAGCCCCAGCATTTT; CDR3aa: CASDLSNQPQHF
v_gene: TRBV28; abundance: many; d_gene: NA; j_gene: TRBJ1-1; len: 13; CDR3nt: TGTGCCAGCGCGGCCAGGGCTATCACTGAAGCTTTCTTT; CDR3aa: CASAARAITEAFF
v_gene: TRBV7-2; abundance: many; d_gene: TRBD2; j_gene: TRBJ2-1; len: 16; CDR3nt: TGTGCCAGCAGCTCCACGAGCGGGGGCCTTTACAATGAGCAGTTCTTC; CDR3aa: CASSSTSGGLYNEQFF
v_gene: TRBV12-3/TRBV12-4; abundance: many; d_gene: TRBD1; j_gene: TRBJ1-2; len: 16; CDR3nt: TGTGCCAGCAGTAGGGGGGACAGGGGGCCGACCTATGGCTACACCTTC; CDR3aa: CASSRGDRGPTYGYTF
v_gene: TRBV27; abundance: many; d_gene: NA; j_gene: TRBJ1-1; len: 15; CDR3nt: TGTGCCAGCAGTTTATCCGGGGGTATGAACACTGAAGCTTTCTTT; CDR3aa: CASSLSGGMNTEAFF
v_gene: TRBV5-1; abundance: NA; d_gene: TRBD1; j_gene: TRBJ2-2; len: 15; CDR3nt: TGCGCCAGCAGCAGATGGACAGGAAACACCGGGGAGCTGTTTTTT; CDR3aa: CASSRWTGNTGELFF
v_gene: TRBV4-3; abundance: many; d_gene: TRBD1; j_gene: TRBJ1-1; len: 16; CDR3nt: TGCGCCAGCAGCCAAGATGGTGGCAGGGGGACGACTGAAGCTTTCTTT; CDR3aa: CASSQDGGRGTTEAFF
v_gene: TRBV29-1; abundance: few; d_gene: NA; j_gene: TRBJ1-4; len: 13; CDR3nt: TGCAGCGTTTCAGTAAACCATCAGGAAAAACTGTTTTTT; CDR3aa: CSVSVNHQEKLFF
v_gene: TRBV6-2/TRBV6-3; abundance: few; d_gene: NA; j_gene: TRBJ2-7; len: 13; CDR3nt: TGTGCCAGCAGTTACTCAGGAGAATACGAGCAGTGCTTC; CDR3aa: CASSYSGEYEQCF
v_gene: TRBV27; abundance: NA; d_gene: TRBD1; j_gene: TRBJ1-6; len: 16; CDR3nt: TGTGCCAGCAGGTGGACAGGATTCGCCCTTAATTCACCCCTCCACTTT; CDR3aa: CASRWTGFALNSPLHF